The entry that follows covers one TCR beta chain sequence. The protocol was immunoSEQ multiplex PCR, while the TCRdb copy is restricted to in-frame clones and leaves out a portion. Found here are millions of clones, less than 95% of them singletons; the top ten hold approximately 1.2%. CD8 cells regarded as naive lacked CD45RO, were positively chosen for CCR7, and omitted terminally differentiated effector memory CD45RA+ cells. This sample is drawn from a study of shared clonotypes between healthy human individuals. The sample comprised naive CD8+ T cells sorted from blood. This clonotype originated in a man in his late teens or twenties in good health.

CDR3 in DNA: TGCAGCGTTGTATACCTGACAGGGGAATATGGCTACACCTTC. Translation: CSVVYLTGEYGYTF. The gene calls are TRBV29-1 and TRBJ1-2; 8 bases are a match to TRBD1. CDR1 is SQVTM and CDR2 is ANQGSEA in the germline V gene. CDR3 length: 14 amino acids. The junction had 9 bases not matched to a gene; V was cut back by 4 bases and J by 5 bases.